This T cell receptor (beta chain) came from a study of blood T cell repertoires in COVID-19. Study information: Spain, Italy and the United States supplied samples that represented acute and convalescent COVID-19. In each case, the material was cDNA or gDNA derived from T cells, B-cell-depleted T cells, or PBMCs.

Original methodology: Amplifying reference gene primers gave estimates of nucleated cell counts. The assay was immunoSEQ multiplex PCR, and TCRdb's table has in-frame clones only and misses some. That table is the source of V, J and clone size, and D and trimming were worked out from the DNA. Of approximately 90,000 clones listed, 75% to 90% are singletons. Germline CDR1 and CDR2: KGHSH and LQKENI. CDR3 length: 18 residues. V gave up 3 bases and J gave up 2 bases; unmatched junction bases: 12. Sequenced sample: peripheral blood. The J gene is TRBJ2-1, the V gene TRBV18, with 8 bases identical to TRBD2. This receptor was obtained from an older man with active or convalescent COVID-19. The CDR3 sequence is CASSPPLAGGTPYNEQFF. The CDR3 DNA follows: TGTGCCAGCTCACCGCCCCTAGCGGGCGGAACACCCTACAATGAGCAGTTCTTC.